Given below is one T cell receptor (beta chain) in context. These data belong to a study of blood T cell repertoires in COVID-19. For the study at large: Samples of COVID-19 (acute and convalescent) were obtained from the United States, Italy and Spain.

In the authors' methods: Amplified reference gene primers provided the basis for estimating nucleated cell counts. Sequenced by immunoSEQ multiplex PCR; TCRdb stores in-frame clones only, minus some. V and J calls plus clone size are reproduced from that table; the DNA served to infer D and trimming. The data contain 100,000 to 150,000 clones, more than 70% of them seen just once; the ten biggest clones take up 3.5% to 4.5%. Germline CDR1 SGHNT, CDR2 YYREEE (reference sequence). Trimming cost V 2 bases and J 9 bases; bases outside gene matches: 13. CDR3 length equals 15 residues. Specimen: peripheral blood. The TCR was taken from an older woman with acute or convalescent COVID-19. This rearrangement joins TRBV5-4 to TRBJ2-7, with 8 nucleotides matching TRBD2. The CDR3 protein is CASSFSGNLLNGQYF. The CDR3 DNA reads TGTGCCAGCAGCTTTAGCGGGAACCTGCTTAACGGGCAGTACTTC.